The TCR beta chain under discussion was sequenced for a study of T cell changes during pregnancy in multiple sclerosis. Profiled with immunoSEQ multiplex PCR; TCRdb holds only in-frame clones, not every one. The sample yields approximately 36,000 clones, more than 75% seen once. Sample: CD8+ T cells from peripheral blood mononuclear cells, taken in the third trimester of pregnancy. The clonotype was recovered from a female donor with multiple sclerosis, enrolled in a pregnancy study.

CDR3 nucleotide sequence: TGTGCCAGTTACGGGGGACAGGGGATCATGAACACTGAAGCTTTCTTT. Translating gives CASYGGQGIMNTEAFF. The rearrangement links TRBV28 to TRBJ1-1, with TRBD1 matching over 10 bases. CDR1 MDHEN and CDR2 SYDVKM come from the germline V gene. The CDR3 runs 16 residues. V was clipped by 9 bases and J by 0 bases; unmatched bases: 10.